A selection of T cell receptor beta chains follows, all from one sample in a study of T cells after yellow fever vaccination. One entry per CDR3 protein results from TCRdb running MiXCR on the 5' RACE reads. Of approximately 120,000 distinct CDR3 sequences listed, more than 6.5% are singletons. The source material was CD4+ T cells sorted from PBMCs, sampled 9 to 10 days after the first yellow fever vaccination. The origin of the receptors is a man between 18 and 29 years old who received the YFV17D yellow fever vaccine. Each CDR3 is given with its conserved first and last residue. Fields, in order: V gene, J gene, D gene, CDR3 length, clone size, CDR3 DNA, CDR3 protein. The D gene is left open where the match is weak. Only some rows state a clone size, as once, few, many or a class for expanded clones.

v_gene: TRBV11-2; j_gene: TRBJ2-5; d_gene: NA; len: 11; abundance: many; CDR3nt: TGTGCCAGCAGCCCTGGAGTAACCCAGTACTTC; CDR3aa: CASSPGVTQYF
v_gene: TRBV7-9; j_gene: TRBJ2-7; d_gene: NA; len: 14; abundance: many; CDR3nt: TGTGCCAGCAGCCCGTGGACAGCTACCTACGAGCAGTACTTC; CDR3aa: CASSPWTATYEQYF
v_gene: TRBV19; j_gene: TRBJ2-5; d_gene: NA; len: 14; abundance: few; CDR3nt: TGTGCCAGTTCCAGGGGGGGACTCCAAGAGACCCAGTACTTC; CDR3aa: CASSRGGLQETQYF
v_gene: TRBV12-5; j_gene: TRBJ1-2; d_gene: NA; len: 14; abundance: NA; CDR3nt: TGTGCTAGTGGTGGCGGGGTCCTGAGCGCCGGCTACACCTTC; CDR3aa: CASGGGVLSAGYTF
v_gene: TRBV5-4; j_gene: TRBJ2-5; d_gene: NA; len: 14; abundance: few; CDR3nt: TGTGCCAGCAGGGGGCCGGAAACCCAAGAGACCCAGTACTTC; CDR3aa: CASRGPETQETQYF
v_gene: TRBV11-2; j_gene: TRBJ2-3; d_gene: TRBD2; len: 16; abundance: many; CDR3nt: TGTGCCAGCAGCTTAATTGGGAGGGGCGCCTCAGATACGCAGTATTTT; CDR3aa: CASSLIGRGASDTQYF
v_gene: TRBV12-3/TRBV12-4; j_gene: TRBJ2-4; d_gene: NA; len: 17; abundance: NA; CDR3nt: TGTGCCAGCAGCCCCCGTAAAGGGGATTTTCCCAAAAACATTCAGTACTTC; CDR3aa: CASSPRKGDFPKNIQYF
v_gene: TRBV19; j_gene: TRBJ1-1; d_gene: NA; len: 13; abundance: many; CDR3nt: TGTGCCAGTACCACGGGGGCGAACACTGAAGCTTTCTTT; CDR3aa: CASTTGANTEAFF
v_gene: TRBV6-2/TRBV6-3; j_gene: TRBJ2-4; d_gene: NA; len: 16; abundance: many; CDR3nt: TGTGCCAGCAGCCCTCGAGGGTTATGGGCCAAAAACATTCAGTACTTC; CDR3aa: CASSPRGLWAKNIQYF
v_gene: TRBV5-1; j_gene: TRBJ2-3; d_gene: NA; len: 16; abundance: many; CDR3nt: TGCGCCAGCAGCTTCTACCCAGGGTTTACCACAGATACGCAGTATTTT; CDR3aa: CASSFYPGFTTDTQYF
v_gene: TRBV12-3/TRBV12-4; j_gene: TRBJ2-2; d_gene: NA; len: 18; abundance: few; CDR3nt: TGTGCCAGCACTTTAGGGCAGGGAAGAAGGGGTGGCACCGGGGAGCTGTTTTTT; CDR3aa: CASTLGQGRRGGTGELFF
v_gene: TRBV5-1; j_gene: TRBJ2-5; d_gene: NA; len: 15; abundance: few; CDR3nt: TGCGCCACCAAGACAGACCTAATTCGCCAAGAGACCCAGTACTTC; CDR3aa: CATKTDLIRQETQYF
v_gene: TRBV5-1; j_gene: TRBJ2-1; d_gene: NA; len: 15; abundance: many; CDR3nt: TGCGCCAGCAGCTTGGCCCAAGCAATCTACAATGAGCAGTTCTTC; CDR3aa: CASSLAQAIYNEQFF
v_gene: TRBV27; j_gene: TRBJ2-2; d_gene: NA; len: 14; abundance: few; CDR3nt: TGTGCCAGCAGTTTCCGGAGTAGGTCGGGGGAGCTGTTTTTT; CDR3aa: CASSFRSRSGELFF
v_gene: TRBV20-1; j_gene: TRBJ1-2; d_gene: TRBD1; len: 13; abundance: many; CDR3nt: TGCAGTCCGCGACAGGGGGCTAACTATGGCTACACCTTC; CDR3aa: CSPRQGANYGYTF
v_gene: TRBV5-1; j_gene: TRBJ1-6; d_gene: TRBD1; len: 16; abundance: many; CDR3nt: TGCGCCAGCAGCGAGGGAGGGGGCTTCGGGAATTCACCCCTCCACTTT; CDR3aa: CASSEGGGFGNSPLHF
v_gene: TRBV20-1; j_gene: TRBJ2-1; d_gene: TRBD2; len: 13; abundance: many; CDR3nt: TGCAGTGCTATGGGAGGGCTATACAATGAGCAGTTCTTC; CDR3aa: CSAMGGLYNEQFF
v_gene: TRBV4-3; j_gene: TRBJ1-1; d_gene: NA; len: 14; abundance: many; CDR3nt: TGCGCCAGCAGCCAAGTAAATGACGGTCGGTCGCCTTTCTTT; CDR3aa: CASSQVNDGRSPFF
v_gene: TRBV4-1; j_gene: TRBJ2-5; d_gene: NA; len: 15; abundance: many; CDR3nt: TGCGCCAGCAGCCAGCTAGGGCTTTCGGGGGAGACCCAGTACTTC; CDR3aa: CASSQLGLSGETQYF
v_gene: TRBV29-1; j_gene: TRBJ1-5; d_gene: NA; len: 13; abundance: many; CDR3nt: TGCAGCGTTGAAGGGGGATGGGGTCAGCCCCAGCATTTT; CDR3aa: CSVEGGWGQPQHF
v_gene: TRBV5-4; j_gene: TRBJ1-3; d_gene: NA; len: 14; abundance: NA; CDR3nt: TGTGCCAGCAGCTCCTACGAGCAGTTAAACACCATATATTTT; CDR3aa: CASSSYEQLNTIYF
v_gene: TRBV5-1; j_gene: TRBJ2-5; d_gene: NA; len: 14; abundance: many; CDR3nt: TGCGCCAGCAGCTTGGACTCTGCCAGTGAGACCCAGTACTTC; CDR3aa: CASSLDSASETQYF
v_gene: TRBV7-2; j_gene: TRBJ2-3; d_gene: NA; len: 16; abundance: many; CDR3nt: TGTGCCAGCAGCTCAAGTGGTGGGTTTGTCACAGATACGCAGTATTTT; CDR3aa: CASSSSGGFVTDTQYF
v_gene: TRBV18; j_gene: TRBJ2-2; d_gene: TRBD1; len: 14; abundance: many; CDR3nt: TGTGCCAGCCAGGGGGATCGCTACACCGGGGAGCTGTTTTTT; CDR3aa: CASQGDRYTGELFF
v_gene: TRBV18; j_gene: TRBJ2-7; d_gene: NA; len: 12; abundance: many; CDR3nt: TGTGCCAGCTCAACGGGACAATACGAGCAGTACTTC; CDR3aa: CASSTGQYEQYF
v_gene: TRBV27; j_gene: TRBJ2-5; d_gene: NA; len: 12; abundance: NA; CDR3nt: TGTGCCAGTGGACGGAGGGGGCAGACCCAGTACTTC; CDR3aa: CASGRRGQTQYF
v_gene: TRBV12-3/TRBV12-4; j_gene: TRBJ1-2; d_gene: NA; len: 12; abundance: many; CDR3nt: TGTGCCAGCAGTTTAACGGGGAGAGGCTACACCTTC; CDR3aa: CASSLTGRGYTF
v_gene: TRBV5-1; j_gene: TRBJ2-1; d_gene: NA; len: 11; abundance: many; CDR3nt: TGCGCCAGCAGCTTGGAGGCGGTCCAGTTCTTC; CDR3aa: CASSLEAVQFF
v_gene: TRBV7-3; j_gene: TRBJ2-5; d_gene: NA; len: 13; abundance: many; CDR3nt: TGTGCCAGCAGCCGCAGGGTCAGGGAGACCCAGTACTTC; CDR3aa: CASSRRVRETQYF
v_gene: TRBV18; j_gene: TRBJ1-3; d_gene: NA; len: 15; abundance: many; CDR3nt: TGTGCCAGCTCACCACAGGGGATCGGTTGGAACACCATATATTTT; CDR3aa: CASSPQGIGWNTIYF
v_gene: TRBV6-5; j_gene: TRBJ1-4; d_gene: TRBD1; len: 16; abundance: many; CDR3nt: TGTGCCAGCAGTTACTCGGCGGCAGGGGGACGGGAAAAACTGTTTTTT; CDR3aa: CASSYSAAGGREKLFF
v_gene: TRBV19; j_gene: TRBJ2-5; d_gene: NA; len: 13; abundance: few; CDR3nt: TGTGCCACCCGGGACTTCCAAGGAGAGACCCAGTACTTC; CDR3aa: CATRDFQGETQYF
v_gene: TRBV12-3/TRBV12-4; j_gene: TRBJ2-1; d_gene: TRBD2; len: 14; abundance: many; CDR3nt: TGTGCCACCGGACTAGCGGGGGCCTACAATGAGCAGTTCTTC; CDR3aa: CATGLAGAYNEQFF
v_gene: TRBV6-2/TRBV6-3; j_gene: TRBJ1-5; d_gene: NA; len: 19; abundance: many; CDR3nt: TGTGCCAGCAGTTACTCGTTGATTCCCTCTACGGGCAGCAATCAGCCCCAGCATTTT; CDR3aa: CASSYSLIPSTGSNQPQHF
v_gene: TRBV2; j_gene: TRBJ1-3; d_gene: TRBD1; len: 13; abundance: few; CDR3nt: TGTGCTAGCCGGGGACAGCCTGGAAACACCATATATTTT; CDR3aa: CASRGQPGNTIYF
v_gene: TRBV30; j_gene: TRBJ1-2; d_gene: NA; len: 12; abundance: NA; CDR3nt: TGTGCCTGGAGTGTGGGGGCTCCTGGCTACACCTTC; CDR3aa: CAWSVGAPGYTF
v_gene: TRBV7-3; j_gene: TRBJ2-1; d_gene: NA; len: 15; abundance: many; CDR3nt: TGTGCCAGCAGCTCTGACAGGCTAGCGGTCAATGAGCAGTTCTTC; CDR3aa: CASSSDRLAVNEQFF
v_gene: TRBV7-6; j_gene: TRBJ1-1; d_gene: NA; len: 15; abundance: few; CDR3nt: TGTGCCAGCAGCTTAGCGGTAGGGCCGGACACTGAAGCTTTCTTT; CDR3aa: CASSLAVGPDTEAFF
v_gene: TRBV10-3; j_gene: TRBJ1-1; d_gene: NA; len: 12; abundance: many; CDR3nt: TGTGCCATCAGTGAAACCTCCGAAGAAGCTTTCTTT; CDR3aa: CAISETSEEAFF
v_gene: TRBV10-2; j_gene: TRBJ2-1; d_gene: NA; len: 14; abundance: few; CDR3nt: TGCGCCAGCAGTGAAACCCAGGGGTACAATGAGCAGTTCTTC; CDR3aa: CASSETQGYNEQFF
v_gene: TRBV4-3; j_gene: TRBJ1-2; d_gene: NA; len: 15; abundance: many; CDR3nt: TGCGCCAGCAGCCAAGATGGGCGGTCTGGCTCCGGCTACACCTTC; CDR3aa: CASSQDGRSGSGYTF
v_gene: TRBV5-1; j_gene: TRBJ2-5; d_gene: TRBD2; len: 15; abundance: few; CDR3nt: TGCGCCAGCACCCGACTAGCCGCGACTCAAGAGACCCAGTACTTC; CDR3aa: CASTRLAATQETQYF
v_gene: TRBV4-1; j_gene: TRBJ2-5; d_gene: NA; len: 13; abundance: many; CDR3nt: TGCGCCAGCAGCCAAGATCAAGGGGGGACCCAGTACTTC; CDR3aa: CASSQDQGGTQYF
v_gene: TRBV5-5; j_gene: TRBJ2-7; d_gene: NA; len: 14; abundance: many; CDR3nt: TGTGCCAGCAGCTTGCGGGAGCTAGCCTACGAGCAGTACTTC; CDR3aa: CASSLRELAYEQYF
v_gene: TRBV24-1; j_gene: TRBJ1-1; d_gene: NA; len: 14; abundance: NA; CDR3nt: TGTGCCACCACTGCCGGCGGATGGGACACTGAAGCTTTCTTT; CDR3aa: CATTAGGWDTEAFF
v_gene: TRBV30; j_gene: TRBJ2-1; d_gene: NA; len: 15; abundance: NA; CDR3nt: TGTGCCTGGAGTCCACGGGGGACCGCGTTTGGGGAGCAGTTCTTC; CDR3aa: CAWSPRGTAFGEQFF
v_gene: TRBV15; j_gene: TRBJ2-1; d_gene: TRBD1; len: 14; abundance: many; CDR3nt: TGTGCCACCAGCCCGGGACAGAGCTACAATGAGCAGTTCTTC; CDR3aa: CATSPGQSYNEQFF
v_gene: TRBV6-5; j_gene: TRBJ1-2; d_gene: NA; len: 13; abundance: NA; CDR3nt: TGTGCCAGCAGTTACTCGATATGGGCTGGCTACACCTTC; CDR3aa: CASSYSIWAGYTF
v_gene: TRBV5-1; j_gene: TRBJ2-5; d_gene: NA; len: 14; abundance: many; CDR3nt: TGCGCCAGCACCCAAGGGGAGGTCCGGGAGACCCAGTACTTC; CDR3aa: CASTQGEVRETQYF
v_gene: TRBV19; j_gene: TRBJ2-2; d_gene: TRBD1; len: 14; abundance: few; CDR3nt: TGTGCCAGTAGGGGACAGGGTCCCACCGGGGAGCTGTTTTTT; CDR3aa: CASRGQGPTGELFF
v_gene: TRBV7-2; j_gene: TRBJ1-6; d_gene: NA; len: 14; abundance: many; CDR3nt: TGTGCCAGCAGCTTAGACGGGGGAGGTTCACCCCTCCACTTT; CDR3aa: CASSLDGGGSPLHF
v_gene: TRBV4-3; j_gene: TRBJ2-1; d_gene: NA; len: 13; abundance: many; CDR3nt: TGCGCCAGCAGCCCAAGGACTTTCGGGGAGCAGTTCTTC; CDR3aa: CASSPRTFGEQFF
v_gene: TRBV20-1; j_gene: TRBJ2-3; d_gene: NA; len: 13; abundance: many; CDR3nt: TGCAGTGCCGTGGACGGAGCCACAGATACGCAGTATTTT; CDR3aa: CSAVDGATDTQYF
v_gene: TRBV6-2/TRBV6-3; j_gene: TRBJ1-3; d_gene: NA; len: 14; abundance: many; CDR3nt: TGTGCCAGCAGTTTCTCGGACCTGCGAAACACCATATATTTT; CDR3aa: CASSFSDLRNTIYF